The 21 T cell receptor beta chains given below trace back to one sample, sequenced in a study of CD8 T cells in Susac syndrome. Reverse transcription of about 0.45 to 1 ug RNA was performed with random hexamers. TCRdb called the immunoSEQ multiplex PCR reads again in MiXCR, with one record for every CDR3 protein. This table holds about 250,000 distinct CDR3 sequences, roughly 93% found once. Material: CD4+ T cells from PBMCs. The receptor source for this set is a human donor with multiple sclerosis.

CDR3 protein: CASSRELGTNEKLFF. DNA for the CDR3: TGTGCCAGCAGTCGCGAGTTGGGCACTAATGAAAAACTGTTTTTT. The chain has TRBV6-1 and TRBJ1-4; D is ambiguous. The CDR3 is made up of 15 amino acids. Looked up from germline, CDR1 is MNHNS and CDR2 is SASEGT. V was cut by 5 bases and J by 2 bases, with 12 bases left in between.

CDR3 protein: CAIQRERSTDTQYF. CDR3 sequence (DNA): TGTGCCATCCAGAGGGAGCGGAGCACAGATACGCAGTATTTT. The chain couples TRBV10-3 to TRBJ2-3, with TRBD2 as a possible D gene (5 bases). Trimming took 8 bases from V and 0 from J, leaving 12 bases between them. The V gene's germline CDR1 is ENHRY and CDR2 SYGVKD. The CDR3 has 14 amino acids.

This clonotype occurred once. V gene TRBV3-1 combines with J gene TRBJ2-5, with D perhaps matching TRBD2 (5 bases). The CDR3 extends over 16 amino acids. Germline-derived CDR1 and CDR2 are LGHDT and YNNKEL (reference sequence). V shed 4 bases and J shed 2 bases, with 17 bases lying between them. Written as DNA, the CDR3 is TGTGCCAGCAGCCCCACCCTTATGGGAGTACAAGAGACCCAGTACTTC. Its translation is CASSPTLMGVQETQYF.

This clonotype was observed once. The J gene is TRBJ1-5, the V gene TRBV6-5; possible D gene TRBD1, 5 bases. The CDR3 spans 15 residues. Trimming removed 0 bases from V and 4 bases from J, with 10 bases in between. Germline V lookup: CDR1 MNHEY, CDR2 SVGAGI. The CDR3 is CASSYSFGGNQPQHF. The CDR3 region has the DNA TGTGCCAGCAGTTACTCTTTTGGGGGGAATCAGCCCCAGCATTTT.

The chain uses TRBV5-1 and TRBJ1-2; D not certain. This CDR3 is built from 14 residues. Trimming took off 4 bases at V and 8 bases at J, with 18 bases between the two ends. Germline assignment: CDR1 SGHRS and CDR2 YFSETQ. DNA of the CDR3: TGCGCCAGCAGCCTGACGACGGCCCCGGTGGGCTACACCTTC. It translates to CASSLTTAPVGYTF.

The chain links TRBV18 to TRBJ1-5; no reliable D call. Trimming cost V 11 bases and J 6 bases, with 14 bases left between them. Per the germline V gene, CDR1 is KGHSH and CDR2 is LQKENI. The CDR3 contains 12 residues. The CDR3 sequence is CAVLTGRQPQHF. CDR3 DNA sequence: TGTGCCGTCCTGACCGGTCGTCAGCCCCAGCATTTT.

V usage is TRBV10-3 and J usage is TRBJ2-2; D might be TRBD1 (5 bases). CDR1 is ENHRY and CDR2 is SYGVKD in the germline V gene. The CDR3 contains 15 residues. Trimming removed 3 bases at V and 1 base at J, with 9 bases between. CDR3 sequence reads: CAISDLGRNTGELFF. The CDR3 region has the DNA TGTGCCATCAGTGATCTGGGGCGGAACACCGGGGAGCTGTTTTTT.

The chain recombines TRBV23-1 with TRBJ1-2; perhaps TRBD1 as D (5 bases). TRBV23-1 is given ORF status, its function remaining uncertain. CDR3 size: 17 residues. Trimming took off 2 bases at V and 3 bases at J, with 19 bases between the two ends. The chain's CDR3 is CASSQQFRSRAYYGYTF. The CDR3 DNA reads TGCGCCAGCAGTCAACAATTTAGGTCCAGGGCCTACTATGGCTACACCTTC.

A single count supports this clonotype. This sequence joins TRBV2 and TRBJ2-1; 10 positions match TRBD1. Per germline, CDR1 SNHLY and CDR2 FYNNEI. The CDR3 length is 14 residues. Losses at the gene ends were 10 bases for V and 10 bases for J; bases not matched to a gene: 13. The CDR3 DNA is TGTGCCACCGCCTCCGGGACAGGGGCCGGCGAGCAGTTCTTC. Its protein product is CATASGTGAGEQFF.

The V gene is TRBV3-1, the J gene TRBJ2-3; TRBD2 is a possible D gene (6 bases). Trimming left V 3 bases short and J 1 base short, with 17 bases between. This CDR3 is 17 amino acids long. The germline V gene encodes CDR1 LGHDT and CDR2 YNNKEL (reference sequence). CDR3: CASSQPFDGGRTDTQYF. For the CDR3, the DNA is TGTGCCAGCAGCCAGCCCTTCGACGGGGGACGCACAGATACGCAGTATTTT.

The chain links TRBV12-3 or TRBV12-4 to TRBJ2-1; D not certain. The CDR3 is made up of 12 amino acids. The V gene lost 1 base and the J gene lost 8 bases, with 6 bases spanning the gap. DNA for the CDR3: TGTGCCAGCAGTTTAGGCCAGGATGAGCAGTTCTTC. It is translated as CASSLGQDEQFF.

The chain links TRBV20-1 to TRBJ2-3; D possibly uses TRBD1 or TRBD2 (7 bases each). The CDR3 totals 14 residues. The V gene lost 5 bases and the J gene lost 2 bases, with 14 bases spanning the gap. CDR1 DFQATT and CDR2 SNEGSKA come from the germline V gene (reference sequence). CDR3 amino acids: CSALGGGNTDTQYF. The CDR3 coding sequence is TGCAGTGCTCTGGGAGGGGGCAACACAGATACGCAGTATTTT.

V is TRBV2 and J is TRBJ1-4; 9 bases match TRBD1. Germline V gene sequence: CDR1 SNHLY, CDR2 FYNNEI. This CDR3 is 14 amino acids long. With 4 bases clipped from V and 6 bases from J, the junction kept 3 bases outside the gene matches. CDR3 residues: CASSVDRGDEKLFF. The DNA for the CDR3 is TGTGCCAGCAGTGTAGACAGGGGGGATGAAAAACTGTTTTTT. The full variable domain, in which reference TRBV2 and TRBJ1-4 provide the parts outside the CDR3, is EPEVTQTPSHQVTQMGQEVILRCVPISNHLYFYWYRQILGQKVEFLVSFYNNEISEKSEIFDDQFSVERPDGSNFTLKIRSTKLEDSAMYFCASSVDRGDEKLFFGSGTQLSVL.

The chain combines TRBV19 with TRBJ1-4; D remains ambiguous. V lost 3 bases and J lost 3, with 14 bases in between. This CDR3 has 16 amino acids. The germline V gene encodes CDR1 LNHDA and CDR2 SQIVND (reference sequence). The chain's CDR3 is CASSISVAAANEKLFF. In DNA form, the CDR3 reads TGTGCCAGTAGTATTTCGGTGGCAGCTGCTAATGAAAAACTGTTTTTT.

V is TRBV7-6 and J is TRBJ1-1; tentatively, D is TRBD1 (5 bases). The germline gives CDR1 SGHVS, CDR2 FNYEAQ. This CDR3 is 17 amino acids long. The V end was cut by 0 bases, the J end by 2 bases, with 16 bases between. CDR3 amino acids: CASSLASSGGVNTEAFF. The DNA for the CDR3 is TGTGCCAGCAGCTTAGCGAGCTCGGGGGGAGTAAACACTGAAGCTTTCTTT.

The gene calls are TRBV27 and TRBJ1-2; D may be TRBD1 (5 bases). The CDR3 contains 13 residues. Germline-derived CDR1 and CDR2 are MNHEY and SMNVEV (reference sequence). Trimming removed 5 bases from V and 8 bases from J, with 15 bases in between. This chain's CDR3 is CASSPWGGRGYTF. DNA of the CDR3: TGTGCCAGCAGTCCATGGGGGGGTCGGGGCTACACCTTC.

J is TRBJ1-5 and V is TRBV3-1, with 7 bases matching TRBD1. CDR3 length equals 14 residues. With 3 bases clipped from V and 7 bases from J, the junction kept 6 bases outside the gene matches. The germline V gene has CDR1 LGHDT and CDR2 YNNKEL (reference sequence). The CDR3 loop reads CASSHQGVQQPQHF. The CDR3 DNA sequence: TGTGCCAGCAGCCATCAGGGGGTGCAACAGCCCCAGCATTTT.

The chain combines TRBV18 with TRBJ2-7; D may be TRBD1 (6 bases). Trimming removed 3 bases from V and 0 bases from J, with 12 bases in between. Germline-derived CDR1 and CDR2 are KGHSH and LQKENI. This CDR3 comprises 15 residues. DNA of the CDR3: TGTGCCAGCTCACCGGGGGCAGCTAGCTCCTACGAGCAGTACGTC. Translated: CASSPGAASSYEQYV.

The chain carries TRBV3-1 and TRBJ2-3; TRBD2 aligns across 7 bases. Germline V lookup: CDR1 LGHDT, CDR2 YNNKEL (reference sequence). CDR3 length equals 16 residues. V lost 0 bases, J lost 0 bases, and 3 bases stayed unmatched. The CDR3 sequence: CASSQDWGLSTDTQYF. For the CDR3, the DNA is TGTGCCAGCAGCCAAGATTGGGGACTAAGCACAGATACGCAGTATTTT.

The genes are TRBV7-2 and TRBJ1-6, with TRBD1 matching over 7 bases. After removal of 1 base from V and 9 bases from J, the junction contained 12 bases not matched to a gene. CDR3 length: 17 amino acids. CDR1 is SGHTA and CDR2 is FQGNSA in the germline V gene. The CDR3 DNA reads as TGTGCCAGCAGCTTAGTGGCAAGTGGCAGGGGGAGTTCACCCCTCCACTTT. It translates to CASSLVASGRGSSPLHF. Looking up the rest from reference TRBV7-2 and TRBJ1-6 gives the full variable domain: GAGVSQSPSNKVTEKGKDVELRCDPISGHTALYWYRQSLGQGLEFLIYFQGNSAPDKSGLPSDRFSAERTGGSVSTLTIQRTQQEDSAVYLCASSLVASGRGSSPLHFGNGTRLTVT.

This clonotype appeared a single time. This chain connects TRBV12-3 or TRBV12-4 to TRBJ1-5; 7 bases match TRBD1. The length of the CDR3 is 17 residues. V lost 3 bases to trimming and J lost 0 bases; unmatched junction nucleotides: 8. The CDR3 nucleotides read TGTGCCAGCAGTTTTGGGGGACAGAGTTATAGCAATCAGCCCCAGCATTTT. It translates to CASSFGGQSYSNQPQHF.